The rows below give T cell receptor beta chains drawn from one sample of a study of CD8+CD57+ T cells in acquired aplastic anemia. Each CDR3 protein gets one entry after TCRdb re-called the reads with MiXCR. The table has 150,000 to 200,000 distinct CDR3 sequences, 55% to 70% seen once. Sequencing input: sorted CD4+, CD8+, or CD8+CD57+ T cells (not recorded which) from PBMCs. Receptors originate from a human donor with severe aplastic anemia or a healthy control (not recorded which). Both conserved end residues are part of each CDR3.

V gene: TRBV2
CDR3 protein: CASSQTGAITEAFF

V gene: TRBV7-2
CDR3 protein: CASSSEPILYEQYF

V gene: TRBV14
CDR3 protein: CASSQVSTGRYGYTF

V gene: TRBV20-1
CDR3 protein: CSARPHDSYEQYF

V gene: TRBV2
CDR3 protein: CAGHRGSYNSPLHF

V gene: TRBV20-1
CDR3 protein: CSASDLRGYGYTF

V gene: TRBV28
CDR3 protein: CASSLEGASYNEQFF

V gene: TRBV7-3
CDR3 protein: CASSRDRAFAEAFF

V gene: TRBV12-3/TRBV12-4
CDR3 protein: CASSFEMNTEAFF

V gene: TRBV27
CDR3 protein: CASSFTGGPGQPQHF

V gene: TRBV7-9
CDR3 protein: CASRERVPYEQYF

V gene: TRBV7-8
CDR3 protein: CASSPLARANTEAFF

V gene: TRBV25-1
CDR3 protein: CASSEWRSYNEQFF

V gene: TRBV19
CDR3 protein: CATAAIRNTEAFF

V gene: TRBV9
CDR3 protein: CASSVKRDRANTGELFF

V gene: TRBV20-1
CDR3 protein: CSAREDGTGPDLETQYF

V gene: TRBV7-2
CDR3 protein: CASTYLVASGRDEQFF

V gene: TRBV25-1
CDR3 protein: CTSRVAGAYNEQFF